These 17 T cell receptor beta chains originate from one sample sequenced in a study of Tregs in tolerant kidney transplant recipients. Clones were read by immunoSEQ multiplex PCR, and TCRdb kept only the in-frame ones, dropping some. Here the sample spans some 110,000 clones, almost 95% being singletons. The specimen was CD4+ T cells from blood. Receptor source: a human donor in good health.

The V call is TRBV18, the J call TRBJ2-5, with D tentatively TRBD2 (6 bases). The CDR3 runs 15 residues. Trimming removed 2 bases at V and 1 base at J, with 11 bases between. The germline V gene has CDR1 KGHSH and CDR2 LQKENI. CDR3: CASSPGVAAQETQYF. The DNA for the CDR3 is TGTGCCAGCTCACCAGGGGTAGCGGCCCAAGAGACCCAGTACTTC.

The rearrangement joins TRBV5-8 to TRBJ2-5, with D unclear. The V gene's germline CDR1 is SGHTS and CDR2 YDEGEE. This CDR3 is built from 15 residues. V lost 0 bases to trimming and J lost 5 bases, with 14 bases between them. This CDR3 reads CASSLASWVRETQYF. In DNA, the CDR3 is TGTGCCAGCAGCTTGGCCTCATGGGTTCGCGAGACCCAGTACTTC.

The J gene is TRBJ1-1, the V gene TRBV27, with D unclear. Deletions cut 3 bases from V and 0 bases from J, with 11 bases between. Per the germline V gene, CDR1 is MNHEY and CDR2 is SMNVEV (reference sequence). The CDR3 covers 15 residues. CDR3 residues: CASSFKGSMNTEAFF. CDR3 nucleotides: TGTGCCAGCAGTTTTAAAGGGAGCATGAACACTGAAGCTTTCTTT.

The CDR3 loop reads CASSIRDLNQPQHF. CDR3 DNA sequence: TGTGCCAGTAGTATTAGAGACCTCAATCAGCCCCAGCATTTT. The chain joins TRBV19 to TRBJ1-5; D is undetermined. Germline V gene lookup returns CDR1 LNHDA and CDR2 SQIVND (reference sequence). The CDR3 consists of 14 residues. Between the trimmed V and J ends, which lost 3 bases and 3 bases, there was a span of 9 bases.

The CDR3 here is CASSLGQGGSGELFF. CDR3 bases: TGCGCCAGCAGCCTGGGACAGGGCGGGAGCGGGGAGCTGTTTTTT. The chain links TRBV5-1 to TRBJ2-2; 9 bases are shared with TRBD1. The CDR3 is made up of 15 amino acids. V lost 4 bases and J lost 7; bases outside the gene matches: 8. CDR1 is SGHRS and CDR2 is YFSETQ in the germline V gene. Full variable domain (outside the CDR3, taken from reference TRBV5-1 and TRBJ2-2): KAGVTQTPRYLIKTRGQQVTLSCSPISGHRSVSWYQQTPGQGLQFLFEYFSETQRNKGNFPGRFSGRQFSNSRSEMNVSTLELGDSALYLCASSLGQGGSGELFFGEGSRLTVL.

The V call is TRBV9, the J call TRBJ2-1, with D possibly matching TRBD1 (6 bases). With 2 bases removed from V and 9 bases from J, the gap between germline ends came to 9 bases. The CDR3 runs 12 residues. The germline gives CDR1 SGDLS, CDR2 YYNGEE. The CDR3 loop reads CASSVTGSEQFF. The CDR3 nucleotides read TGTGCCAGCAGCGTTACAGGGTCTGAGCAGTTCTTC.

The chain recombines TRBV7-2 with TRBJ1-1; the D is unclear. V lost 2 bases and J lost 1, with 11 bases in between. The CDR3 is 15 amino acids. Germline V gene sequence: CDR1 SGHTA, CDR2 FQGNSA. Here the CDR3 DNA reads TGTGCCAGCAGCTTAACTCCGGGCGGGAACACTGAAGCTTTCTTT. Protein: CASSLTPGGNTEAFF.

The chain has TRBV10-3 and TRBJ1-1, with 12 bases lining up with TRBD1. The CDR3 is 15 residues long. CDR1 is ENHRY and CDR2 is SYGVKD in the germline V gene. J gave up 4 bases and V 5 bases, and 5 bases lay outside the gene matches. The CDR3 region is CAISSRDRGLTEAFF. CDR3 in DNA: TGTGCCATCAGTTCCAGGGACAGGGGGCTCACTGAAGCTTTCTTT.

For this clone: One junction end does not reproduce the germline sequence, and a read error may be involved. V gene TRBV6-1 combines with J gene TRBJ1-2, with 9 bases that match TRBD1. Germline-derived CDR1 and CDR2 are MNHNS and SASEGT. CDR3 size: 16 residues. The CDR3 is CASREGTGTVSYGYTF. CDR3 bases: TGTGCCAGCAGGGAAGGGACAGGGACGGTGAGCTATGGCTACACCTTC.

The gene calls are TRBV6-1 and TRBJ2-1; 9 nucleotides agree with TRBD1. Looked up from germline, CDR1 is MNHNS and CDR2 is SASEGT. CDR3 length: 13 residues. Losses at the gene ends were 7 bases for V and 7 bases for J; bases not matched to a gene: 5. This CDR3 reads CASTTGGWNEQFF. The CDR3 region has the DNA TGTGCCAGCACGACAGGGGGTTGGAATGAGCAGTTCTTC.

J is TRBJ2-1 and V is TRBV11-3, with D uncertain. Germline loops: CDR1 SGHNT, CDR2 YENEEA. Trimming stripped 3 bases from V and 7 bases from J, with 10 bases between. This CDR3 region has 13 residues. The CDR3 is CASSFSPLNEQFF. In nucleotides, the CDR3 is TGTGCCAGCAGCTTTTCTCCGCTGAATGAGCAGTTCTTC.

The V gene is TRBV5-1, the J gene TRBJ2-3, with 7 bases matching TRBD2. The CDR3 is 14 residues long. The junction had 1 base not matched to a gene; V was cut back by 0 bases and J by 3 bases. Germline V lookup: CDR1 SGHRS, CDR2 YFSETQ. The CDR3 is CASSLGRETDTQYF. CDR3 coding DNA: TGCGCCAGCAGCTTGGGGCGGGAGACAGATACGCAGTATTTT.

The chain is built from TRBV11-2 and TRBJ2-5, with D maybe TRBD2 (5 bases). Germline-derived CDR1 and CDR2 are SGHAT and FQNNGV. Trimming took off 3 bases at V and 12 bases at J, with 17 bases between the two ends. This CDR3 has 13 amino acids. The CDR3 loop is CASSFTLALAEYF. The CDR3 nucleotides are TGTGCCAGCAGCTTCACCCTAGCTCTGGCAGAGTACTTC.

This clone was observed a single time. The chain joins TRBV30 to TRBJ2-7; the match to TRBD2 covers 10 bases. CDR3 length: 14 amino acids. V shed 4 bases and J 6 bases; nucleotides not matched to a gene: 9. Per germline, CDR1 GTSNPN and CDR2 SVGIG (reference sequence). The CDR3 region is CAWTVSGRKREQYF. In DNA, the CDR3 is TGTGCCTGGACGGTTAGCGGGAGGAAGCGCGAGCAGTACTTC.

The chain is built from TRBV5-1 and TRBJ1-2; D possibly corresponds to TRBD1 (6 bases). Per the germline V gene, CDR1 is SGHRS and CDR2 is YFSETQ. This CDR3 contains 12 residues. V lost 0 bases and J 8 bases, leaving 8 bases between the germline ends. The CDR3 is CASSLGQAGYTF. In nucleotides, the CDR3 is TGCGCCAGCAGCTTGGGACAGGCGGGCTACACCTTC. Together with reference TRBV5-1 and TRBJ1-2, the CDR3 gives the full variable domain: KAGVTQTPRYLIKTRGQQVTLSCSPISGHRSVSWYQQTPGQGLQFLFEYFSETQRNKGNFPGRFSGRQFSNSRSEMNVSTLELGDSALYLCASSLGQAGYTFGSGTRLTVV.

The CDR3 sequence: CASSPPDGTTYEQYF. The CDR3 nucleotides read TGTGCCAGCAGCCCCCCAGACGGGACTACCTACGAGCAGTACTTC. The chain employs TRBV9 and TRBJ2-5, with 7 bases that match TRBD2. Matching the DNA end better, TRBJ2-7 makes the J call doubtful. From germline, CDR1 is SGDLS and CDR2 YYNGEE. CDR3 size: 15 residues.

This clone has only one observation. This sequence joins TRBV6-5 and TRBJ2-7; D is perhaps TRBD2 (7 bases). From germline, CDR1 is MNHEY and CDR2 SVGAGI. Between the trimmed V and J ends, which lost 6 bases and 3 bases, there was a span of 18 bases. The CDR3 extends over 15 amino acids. This CDR3 is CASSQVGGGHYEQYF. The CDR3 bases are TGTGCCAGCAGCCAGGTGGGAGGGGGTCACTACGAGCAGTACTTC.